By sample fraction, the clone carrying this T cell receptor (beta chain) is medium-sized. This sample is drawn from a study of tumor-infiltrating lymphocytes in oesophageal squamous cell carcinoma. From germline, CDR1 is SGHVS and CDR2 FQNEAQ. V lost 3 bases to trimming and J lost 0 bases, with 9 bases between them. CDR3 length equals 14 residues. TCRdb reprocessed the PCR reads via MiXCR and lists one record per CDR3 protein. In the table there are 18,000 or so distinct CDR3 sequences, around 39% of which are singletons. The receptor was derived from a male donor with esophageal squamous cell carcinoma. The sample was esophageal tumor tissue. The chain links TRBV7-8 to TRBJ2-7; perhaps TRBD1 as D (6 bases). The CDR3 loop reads CASSFDRNSYEQYF. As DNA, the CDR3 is TGTGCCAGCAGCTTCGACAGGAACTCCTACGAGCAGTACTTC.